The rows below give T cell receptor beta chains drawn from one sample of a study of T cell responses to AZD1222 COVID-19 vaccine. Repertoires were generated with immunoSEQ multiplex PCR, while TCRdb's copy carries only in-frame clones and drops some. The sample records 130,000 or so clones, 90% to 95% being singletons. The sequenced sample was peripheral blood, obtained 28 days after the second AZD1222 dose. The receptors here all came from an adult who received the AZD1222 COVID-19 vaccine. Each CDR3 is given with its conserved first and last residue. The D gene is left open where the match is weak. Some rows mark clone size as missing; the rest say once, few, many or name a class of expanded clone.

size,J,V,D,CDR3,DNA
-,TRBJ1-5,TRBV7-9,-,CASSTRADQPQHF,TGTGCCAGCAGCACGAGGGCAGATCAGCCCCAGCATTTT
-,TRBJ2-1,TRBV6-5,-,CASKVGQSSYNEQFF,TGTGCCAGCAAGGTCGGACAATCCTCCTACAATGAGCAGTTCTTC
-,TRBJ1-2,TRBV28,TRBD1,CASSWTPGQGKANYGYTF,TGTGCCAGCAGTTGGACGCCCGGACAGGGGAAAGCTAACTATGGCTACACCTTC
-,TRBJ2-2,TRBV7-3,-,CASSLGPGNTGELFF,TGTGCCAGCAGCTTGGGCCCAGGGAACACCGGGGAGCTGTTTTTT
-,TRBJ2-7,TRBV24-1,-,CATTPAGHSYEQYF,TGTGCCACCACGCCAGCAGGACACTCTTACGAGCAGTACTTC
-,TRBJ1-1,TRBV18,-,CASSPYTSNTEAFF,TGTGCCAGCTCACCATACACCAGTAACACTGAAGCTTTCTTT
-,TRBJ1-1,TRBV11-2,-,CASSLQDPGEAFF,TGTGCCAGCAGCTTGCAGGATCCAGGGGAAGCTTTCTTT
-,TRBJ2-5,TRBV7-3,-,CASSLTDSRETQYF,TGTGCCAGCAGCTTAACTGACAGCAGAGAGACCCAGTACTTC
-,TRBJ1-5,TRBV2,-,CASTQESNQPQHF,TGTGCCAGCACACAGGAAAGCAATCAGCCCCAGCATTTT
-,TRBJ2-3,TRBV10-1,-,CASSDLDSPTDTQYF,TGCGCCAGCAGTGACCTGGACAGTCCCACAGATACGCAGTATTTT
-,TRBJ2-5,TRBV6-2/TRBV6-3,-,CASSYDRKTQYF,TGTGCCAGCAGTTACGATCGGAAGACCCAGTACTTC
-,TRBJ2-5,TRBV7-9,TRBD2,CASSFRAGGETQYF,TGTGCCAGCAGCTTCAGAGCGGGAGGAGAGACCCAGTACTTC
-,TRBJ2-5,TRBV19,-,CASSISTGQETQYF,TGTGCCAGTAGTATTTCGACTGGCCAAGAGACCCAGTACTTC
few,TRBJ2-7,TRBV4-3,-,CASSQYGGLGEQYF,TGCGCCAGCAGCCAGTATGGGGGACTGGGCGAGCAGTACTTC
once,TRBJ2-7,TRBV5-5,-,CASSFALTGTEQYF,TGTGCCAGCAGCTTTGCCCTAACAGGGACCGAGCAGTACTTC
-,TRBJ2-7,TRBV6-5,TRBD1,CASRIDRGRSYEQYF,TGTGCCAGCAGGATAGACAGGGGTCGATCTTACGAGCAGTACTTC
-,TRBJ2-7,TRBV11-2,TRBD2,CASSAGLAGTEQYF,TGTGCCAGCAGCGCAGGACTAGCGGGGACCGAGCAGTACTTC